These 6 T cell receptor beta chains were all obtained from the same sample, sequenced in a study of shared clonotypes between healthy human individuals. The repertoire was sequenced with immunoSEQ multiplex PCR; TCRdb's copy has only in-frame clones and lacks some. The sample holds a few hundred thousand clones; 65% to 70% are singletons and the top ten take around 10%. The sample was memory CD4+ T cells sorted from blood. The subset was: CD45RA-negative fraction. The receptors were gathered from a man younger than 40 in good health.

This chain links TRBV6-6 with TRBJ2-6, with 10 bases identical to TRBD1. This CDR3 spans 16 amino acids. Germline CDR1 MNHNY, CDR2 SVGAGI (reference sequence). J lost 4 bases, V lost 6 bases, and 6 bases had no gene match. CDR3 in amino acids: CASRPGQGLGANVLTF. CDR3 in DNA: TGTGCCAGCAGGCCGGGACAGGGGTTGGGGGCCAACGTCCTGACTTTC.

The CDR3 sequence: CASSYSMGEDEQYF. CDR3 bases: TGTGCCAGCAGTTACTCGATGGGGGAGGACGAGCAGTACTTC. The chain carries TRBV6-6 and TRBJ2-7, with a weak D call TRBD2 (6 bases). Germline CDR1 MNHNY, CDR2 SVGAGI (reference sequence). V dropped 0 bases and J dropped 5 bases, with 11 bases sitting between them. The CDR3 has 14 amino acids.

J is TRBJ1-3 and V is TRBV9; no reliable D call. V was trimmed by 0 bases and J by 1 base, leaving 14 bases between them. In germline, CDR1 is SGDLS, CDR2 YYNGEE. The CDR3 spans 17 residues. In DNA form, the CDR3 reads TGTGCCAGCAGCGTAGGTGGACTCCTGGGGTCTGGAAACACCATATATTTT. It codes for CASSVGGLLGSGNTIYF.

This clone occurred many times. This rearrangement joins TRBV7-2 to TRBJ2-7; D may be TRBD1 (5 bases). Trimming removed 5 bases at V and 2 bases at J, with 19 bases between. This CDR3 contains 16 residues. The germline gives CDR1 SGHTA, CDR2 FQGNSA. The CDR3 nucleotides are TGTGCCAGCAGCCGACGACAGATTAGTGGGACCTACGAGCAGTACTTC. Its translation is CASSRRQISGTYEQYF. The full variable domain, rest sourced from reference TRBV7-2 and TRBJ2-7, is GAGVSQSPSNKVTEKGKDVELRCDPISGHTALYWYRQSLGQGLEFLIYFQGNSAPDKSGLPSDRFSAERTGGSVSTLTIQRTQQEDSAVYLCASSRRQISGTYEQYFGPGTRLTVT.

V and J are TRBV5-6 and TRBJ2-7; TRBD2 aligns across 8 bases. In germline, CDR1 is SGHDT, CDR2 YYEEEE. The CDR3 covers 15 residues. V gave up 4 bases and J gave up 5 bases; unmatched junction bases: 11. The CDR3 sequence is CASSTQAGAENEQYF. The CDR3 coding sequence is TGTGCCAGCAGCACGCAAGCGGGAGCAGAGAACGAGCAGTACTTC. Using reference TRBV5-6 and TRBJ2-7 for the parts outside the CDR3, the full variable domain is DAGVTQSPTHLIKTRGQQVTLRCSPKSGHDTVSWYQQALGQGPQFIFQYYEEEERQRGNFPDRFSGHQFPNYSSELNVNALLLGDSALYLCASSTQAGAENEQYFGPGTRLTVT.

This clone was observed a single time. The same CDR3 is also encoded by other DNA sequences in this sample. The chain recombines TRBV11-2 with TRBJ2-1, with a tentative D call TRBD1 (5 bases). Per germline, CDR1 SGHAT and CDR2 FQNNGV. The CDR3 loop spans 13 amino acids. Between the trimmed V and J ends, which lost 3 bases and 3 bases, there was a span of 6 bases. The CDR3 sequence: CASSLGRYNEQFF. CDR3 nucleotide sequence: TGTGCCAGCAGCTTGGGGCGCTACAATGAGCAGTTCTTC.